The clone carrying this TCR beta chain came up a few times. The data originate from a study of blood T cells in healthy people across ages. Overall study: Capture via template switching afforded approximately one barcoded beta molecule per two T cells.

The CDR3 runs to 14 residues. Germline V lookup: CDR1 MGHDK, CDR2 SYGVNS. Trimming removed 1 base from V and 0 bases from J, with 5 bases in between. Then a second PCR, running about 6 to 12 cycles, was carried out with a sample-barcoded 5' primer and a J-beta primer mix. Each CDR3 protein gets one entry after TCRdb re-called the 5' RACE reads with MiXCR. The data show 1.5 million to 2 million distinct CDR3 sequences, around half seen once. Sequenced: blood. V and J are TRBV25-1 and TRBJ2-3; D call uncertain. The receptor was derived from a woman aged 40 to 50 in good health. Written as DNA, the CDR3 is TGTGCCAGCAGTGAATTGACGAGCACAGATACGCAGTATTTT. This gives the protein CASSELTSTDTQYF.